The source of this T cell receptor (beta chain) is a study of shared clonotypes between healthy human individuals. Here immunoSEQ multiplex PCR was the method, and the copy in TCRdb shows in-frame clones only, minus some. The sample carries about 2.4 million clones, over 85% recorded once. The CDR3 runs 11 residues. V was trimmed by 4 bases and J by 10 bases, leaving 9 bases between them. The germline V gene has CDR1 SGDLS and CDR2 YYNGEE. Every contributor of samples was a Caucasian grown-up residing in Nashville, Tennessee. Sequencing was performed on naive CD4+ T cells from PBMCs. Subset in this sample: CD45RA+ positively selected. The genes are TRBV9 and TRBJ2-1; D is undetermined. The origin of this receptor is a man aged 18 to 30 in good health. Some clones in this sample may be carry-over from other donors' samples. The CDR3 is CASSQIREQFF. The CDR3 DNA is TGTGCCAGCAGCCAAATTCGAGAGCAGTTCTTC.